This T cell receptor (beta chain) was profiled in a study of esophageal squamous cell carcinoma under preoperative chemotherapy. Study details: Both tumor-infiltrating lymphocytes and peripheral blood T cells had their TCR repertoires profiled. The study's findings and limits: Chemotherapy was followed by significantly higher TCR diversity in peripheral T cells only, not tumor-infiltrating lymphocytes. Paclitaxel-nedaplatin therapy caused immediate, substantial clonotype frequency changes.

This clonotype ranks as medium-sized (0.01 to 0.1%). Its target is not known. The CDR3 loop spans 16 amino acids. V shed 4 bases and J 0 bases; nucleotides not matched to a gene: 4. Germline CDR1 reads MNHEY; CDR2 reads SVGAGI. TCRdb independently ran MiXCR on the PCR reads; one entry per CDR3 protein. The table records fewer than 8,000 distinct CDR3 sequences, approximately 33% of them present only once. Time point in this sample: before preoperative PTX-NDP chemotherapy. Patients received paclitaxel-nedaplatin as preoperative chemotherapy before surgery. Sampling was carried out from a patient given preoperative chemotherapy. This TCR was recovered from a human donor with esophageal squamous cell carcinoma. The donor label of this sample is uncertain. The V and J genes are TRBV6-5 and TRBJ2-1; 9 bases are shared with TRBD1. CDR3 residues: CASSSLTGGSYNEQFF. CDR3 bases: TGTGCCAGCAGTTCATTGACAGGGGGCTCCTACAATGAGCAGTTCTTC.